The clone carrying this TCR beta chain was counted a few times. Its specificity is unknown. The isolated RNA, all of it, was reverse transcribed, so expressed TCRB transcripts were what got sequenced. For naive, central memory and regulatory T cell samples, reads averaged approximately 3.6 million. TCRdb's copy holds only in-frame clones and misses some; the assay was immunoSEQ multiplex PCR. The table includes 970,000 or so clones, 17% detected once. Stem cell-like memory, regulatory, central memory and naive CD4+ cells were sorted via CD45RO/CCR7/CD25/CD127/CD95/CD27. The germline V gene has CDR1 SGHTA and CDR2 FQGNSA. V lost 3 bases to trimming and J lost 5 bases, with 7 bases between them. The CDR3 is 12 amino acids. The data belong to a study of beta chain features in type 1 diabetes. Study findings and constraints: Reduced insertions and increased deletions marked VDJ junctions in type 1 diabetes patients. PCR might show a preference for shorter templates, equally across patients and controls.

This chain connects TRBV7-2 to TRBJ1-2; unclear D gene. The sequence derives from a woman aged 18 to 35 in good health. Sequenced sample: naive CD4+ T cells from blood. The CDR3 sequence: CASSFMDYGYTF. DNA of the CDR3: TGTGCCAGCAGCTTCATGGATTATGGCTACACCTTC.